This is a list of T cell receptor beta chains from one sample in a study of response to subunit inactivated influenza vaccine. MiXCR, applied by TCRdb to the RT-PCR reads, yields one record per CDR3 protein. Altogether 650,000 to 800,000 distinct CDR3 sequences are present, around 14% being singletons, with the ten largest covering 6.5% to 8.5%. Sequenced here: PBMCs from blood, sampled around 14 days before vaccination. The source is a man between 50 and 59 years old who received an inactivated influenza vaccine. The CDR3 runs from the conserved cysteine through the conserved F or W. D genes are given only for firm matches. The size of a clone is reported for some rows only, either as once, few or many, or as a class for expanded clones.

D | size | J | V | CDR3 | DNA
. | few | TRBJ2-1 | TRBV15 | CATSREALNEQFF | TGTGCCACCAGCAGAGAGGCCCTTAATGAGCAGTTCTTC
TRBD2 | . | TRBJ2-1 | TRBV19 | CASSPPGLFSYNEQFF | TGTGCCAGTAGTCCACCGGGACTATTCTCCTACAATGAGCAGTTCTTC
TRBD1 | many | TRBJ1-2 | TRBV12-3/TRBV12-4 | CASSFGLDRVPGYTF | TGTGCCAGCAGCTTCGGACTGGACAGGGTACCCGGCTACACCTTC
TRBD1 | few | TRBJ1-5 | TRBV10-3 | CAISGQGGSNQPQHF | TGTGCCATCAGTGGGCAGGGGGGGAGCAATCAGCCCCAGCATTTT
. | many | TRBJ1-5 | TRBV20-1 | CSARESGLINQPQHF | TGCAGTGCTAGAGAATCTGGGCTTATCAATCAGCCCCAGCATTTT
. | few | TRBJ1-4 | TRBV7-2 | CASSSFQGNEKLFF | TGTGCCAGCAGCTCTTTCCAAGGGAATGAAAAACTGTTTTTT
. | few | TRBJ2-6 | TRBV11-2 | CASRRTAIPNYGSGANVLTF | TGTGCCAGCAGACGGACAGCGATTCCCAACTACGGCTCTGGGGCCAACGTCCTGACTTTC
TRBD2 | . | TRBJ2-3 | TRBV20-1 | CSAAEGSSGDTQYF | TGCAGTGCTGCGGAGGGTTCTAGCGGGGATACGCAGTATTTT
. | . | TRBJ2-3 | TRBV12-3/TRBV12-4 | CASSSGSRTDTQYF | TGTGCCAGCAGCTCCGGGTCCCGCACAGATACGCAGTATTTT
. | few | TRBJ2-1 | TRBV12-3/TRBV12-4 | CASGPTRYNEQFF | TGTGCCAGCGGACCCACTAGATACAATGAGCAGTTCTTC
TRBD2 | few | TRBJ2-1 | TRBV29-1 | CSVESGLAGHEQFF | TGCAGCGTTGAATCTGGACTAGCGGGACATGAGCAGTTCTTC
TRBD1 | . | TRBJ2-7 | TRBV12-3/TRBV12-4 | CASSLAGDRGQYEQYF | TGTGCCAGCAGTTTAGCCGGGGACAGGGGGCAATACGAGCAGTACTTC
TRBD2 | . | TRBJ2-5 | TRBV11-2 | CASSLLLAVWETQYF | TGTGCCAGCAGCTTACTCCTAGCGGTGTGGGAGACCCAGTACTTC
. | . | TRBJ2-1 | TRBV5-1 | CASSLGDSANEQFF | TGCGCCAGCAGCTTGGGGGACTCTGCCAATGAGCAGTTCTTC
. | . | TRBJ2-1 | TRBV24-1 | CATSDFGAGAGDNEQFF | TGTGCCACCAGTGATTTCGGTGCCGGGGCCGGCGACAATGAGCAGTTCTTC
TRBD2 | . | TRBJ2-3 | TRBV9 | CASSASGASGGGTDTQYF | TGTGCCAGCAGCGCCTCCGGGGCTAGCGGGGGCGGGACAGATACGCAGTATTTT
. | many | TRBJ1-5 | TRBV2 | CASSLGQHNQPQHF | TGTGCCAGCAGCCTTGGACAGCACAATCAGCCCCAGCATTTT
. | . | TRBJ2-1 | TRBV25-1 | CASSEYAVYNEQFF | TGTGCCAGCAGTGAATATGCAGTCTACAATGAGCAGTTCTTC
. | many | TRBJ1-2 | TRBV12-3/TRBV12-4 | CASSTNRDGYTF | TGTGCCAGCAGTACAAACAGGGATGGCTACACCTTC
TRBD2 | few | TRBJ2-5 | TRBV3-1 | CASSQDVAGLRKTQYF | TGTGCCAGCAGCCAAGATGTAGCGGGGCTCCGGAAGACCCAGTACTTC
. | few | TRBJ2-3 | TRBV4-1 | CASSQVQAEITDTQYF | TGCGCCAGCAGCCAAGTACAAGCGGAAATCACAGATACGCAGTATTTT
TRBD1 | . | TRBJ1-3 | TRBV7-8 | CASSLMGQRSGNTIYF | TGTGCCAGCAGCTTAATGGGACAGCGCTCTGGAAACACCATATATTTT
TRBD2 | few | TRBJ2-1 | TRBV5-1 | CASSLDTGGGYNEQFF | TGCGCCAGCAGCTTGGATACGGGCGGGGGGTACAATGAGCAGTTCTTC
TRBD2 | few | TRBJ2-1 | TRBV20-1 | CSAPAVSGIGNEQFF | TGCAGTGCTCCAGCAGTTAGCGGGATTGGGAATGAGCAGTTCTTC
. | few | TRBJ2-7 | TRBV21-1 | CASSREILLAQAYEQYF | TGTGCCAGCAGCAGGGAAATCTTACTAGCGCAAGCCTACGAGCAGTACTTC
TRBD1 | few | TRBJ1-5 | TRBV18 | CASSPTGAYQPQHF | TGTGCCAGCTCACCGACAGGGGCGTATCAGCCCCAGCATTTT